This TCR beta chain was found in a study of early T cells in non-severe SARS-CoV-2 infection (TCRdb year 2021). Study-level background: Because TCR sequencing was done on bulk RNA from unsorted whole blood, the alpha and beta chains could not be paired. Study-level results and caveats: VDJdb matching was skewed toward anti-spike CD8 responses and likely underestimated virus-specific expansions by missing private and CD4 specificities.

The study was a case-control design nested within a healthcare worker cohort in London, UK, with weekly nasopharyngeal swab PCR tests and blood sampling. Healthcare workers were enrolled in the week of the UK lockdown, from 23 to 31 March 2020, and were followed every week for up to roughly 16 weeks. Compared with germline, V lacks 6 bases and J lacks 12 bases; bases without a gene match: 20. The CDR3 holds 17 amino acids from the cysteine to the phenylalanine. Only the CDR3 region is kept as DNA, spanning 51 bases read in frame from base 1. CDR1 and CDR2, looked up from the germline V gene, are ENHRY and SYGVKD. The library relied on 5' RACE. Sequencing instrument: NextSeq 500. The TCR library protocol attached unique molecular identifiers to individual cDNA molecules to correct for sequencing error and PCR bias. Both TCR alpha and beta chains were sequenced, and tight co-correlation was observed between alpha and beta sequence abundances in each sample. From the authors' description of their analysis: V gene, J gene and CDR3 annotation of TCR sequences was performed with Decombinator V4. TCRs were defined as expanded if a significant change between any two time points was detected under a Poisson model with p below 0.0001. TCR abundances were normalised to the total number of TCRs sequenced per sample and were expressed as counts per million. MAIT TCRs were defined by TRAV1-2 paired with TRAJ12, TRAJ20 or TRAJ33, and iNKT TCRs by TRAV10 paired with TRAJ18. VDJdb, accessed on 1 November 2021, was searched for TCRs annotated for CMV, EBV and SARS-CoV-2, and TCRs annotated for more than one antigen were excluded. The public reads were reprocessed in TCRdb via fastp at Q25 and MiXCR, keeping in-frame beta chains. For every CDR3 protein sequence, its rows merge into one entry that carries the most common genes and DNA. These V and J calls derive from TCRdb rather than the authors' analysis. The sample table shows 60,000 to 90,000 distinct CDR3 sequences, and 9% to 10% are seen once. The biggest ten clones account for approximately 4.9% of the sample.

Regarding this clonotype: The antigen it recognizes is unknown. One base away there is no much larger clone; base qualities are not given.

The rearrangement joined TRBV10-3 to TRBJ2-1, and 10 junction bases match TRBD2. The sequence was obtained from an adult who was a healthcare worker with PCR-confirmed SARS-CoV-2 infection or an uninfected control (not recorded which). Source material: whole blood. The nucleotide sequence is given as TGTGCCATCAGCCTTCCCAGCCTAGCGGGAGAGATGCGGGGGCAGTTCTTC. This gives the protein CAISLPSLAGEMRGQFF.